The sequence of this T cell receptor beta chain was determined in a study of blood T cell repertoires in COVID-19. Study in general: T cells, B-cell-depleted T cells, or PBMCs provided the cDNA or gDNA that served as material.

Profiling relied on immunoSEQ multiplex PCR, and the TCRdb table lists in-frame clones only, not all of them. The table shows approximately 300,000 clones, with nearly 90% occurring only once. Trimming took off 6 bases at V and 7 bases at J, with 13 bases between the two ends. Germline loops: CDR1 SGHNT, CDR2 YENEEA. The CDR3 has 14 residues. Which cohort a participant joined came from the clinical history participants gave. This clone was observed a handful of times. What was sequenced was PBMCs or T cells enriched from blood (not recorded which). The source of this sequence is a woman under 30 with acute COVID-19. The chain is built from TRBV11-3 and TRBJ1-6; D gene uncertain. DNA of the CDR3: TGTGCCAGCAGTCCCGGGAAGAGGAATTCACCCCTCCACTTT. This encodes CASSPGKRNSPLHF.